The 19 T cell receptor beta chains presented below share a single source sample, sequenced in a study of blood T cell repertoires in COVID-19. This table comes from immunoSEQ multiplex PCR, and its TCRdb copy is limited to in-frame clones, with some not included. This table has more than 200,000 clones, about 88% appearing once. Sequenced sample: peripheral blood. The source of these receptors is a man aged 65 to 85 with acute or convalescent COVID-19.

The chain links TRBV27 to TRBJ2-4; 11 bases are shared with TRBD1. CDR1 and CDR2 from the germline V gene are MNHEY and SMNVEV (reference sequence). The CDR3 length is 15 residues. V gave up 3 bases and J gave up 9 bases; unmatched junction bases: 7. The CDR3 nucleotides read TGTGCCAGCAGTTTCTCTCCCGGGACAGGGGGCATTCAGTACTTC. Amino acid sequence: CASSFSPGTGGIQYF.

The chain employs TRBV6-5 and TRBJ1-2; weak D call: TRBD1 (6 bases). CDR1 is MNHEY, CDR2 SVGAGI, per germline. V was clipped by 6 bases and J by 6 bases, with 14 bases between them. The CDR3 runs 13 residues. In DNA form, the CDR3 reads TGTGCCAGCAGACCCAGGGGTTCGGATGGCTACACCTTC. Translation gives CASRPRGSDGYTF.

This clone was observed a few times. V and J are TRBV5-4 and TRBJ2-1; D is undetermined. The CDR3 is made up of 13 amino acids. Per germline, CDR1 SGHNT and CDR2 YYREEE (reference sequence). Trimming removed 1 base from V and 10 bases from J, with 12 bases in between. The CDR3 protein is CASSLTKVGEQFF. In DNA, the CDR3 is TGTGCCAGCAGCTTGACTAAGGTCGGGGAGCAGTTCTTC.

This clone appeared once. The chain combines TRBV18 with TRBJ1-2; tentatively, D is TRBD1 (6 bases). Trimming left V 3 bases short and J 0 bases short, with 11 bases between. The germline V gene encodes CDR1 KGHSH and CDR2 LQKENI. CDR3 length: 15 residues. As DNA, the CDR3 is TGTGCCAGCTCACCCCAGGACAGTCCTAACTATGGCTACACCTTC. It codes for CASSPQDSPNYGYTF.

The chain carries TRBV14 and TRBJ2-7; D uncertain. This CDR3 has 13 amino acids. Trimming removed 1 base at V and 7 bases at J, with 11 bases between. In germline, CDR1 is SGHDN, CDR2 FVKESK. The CDR3 sequence: CASSQALFEEQYF. The CDR3 DNA follows: TGTGCCAGCAGCCAAGCCCTATTCGAGGAGCAGTACTTC.

The rearrangement uses TRBV2 and TRBJ2-1, with 11 positions matching TRBD1. This CDR3 has 15 residues. Germline assignment: CDR1 SNHLY and CDR2 FYNNEI. V trimming: 6 bases; J trimming: 4 bases; junction bases outside the gene matches: 5. The CDR3 reads CASSQGQGEYNEQFF. Written as DNA, the CDR3 is TGTGCCAGCAGCCAGGGACAGGGGGAATACAATGAGCAGTTCTTC.

The chain has TRBV21-1 and TRBJ2-7; the table assigns TRBD2, which was not confirmed against the DNA. TRBV21-1 constitutes a pseudogene. CDR3 length equals 12 residues. CDR3 residues: CASSPEPLEQYF. In nucleotides, the CDR3 is TGTGCCAGCAGCCCGGAGCCCCTCGAGCAGTACTTC.

The V and J genes are TRBV28 and TRBJ1-2; D not certain. Germline values: CDR1 MDHEN, CDR2 SYDVKM. V dropped 10 bases and J dropped 8 bases, with 17 bases sitting between them. This CDR3 contains 12 residues. The CDR3 DNA reads as TGTGCCACCACGAGTGGGAGTGTCGGCTACACCTTC. Its translation: CATTSGSVGYTF.

CDR3 bases: TGTGCCAGCAGCTCAAGCGGGAGGGCGCGCGAGCAGTACTTC. Encoded protein: CASSSSGRAREQYF. The genes are TRBV3-1 (or the pseudogene TRBV3-2) and TRBJ2-7, with 10 bases aligning to TRBD2. V shed 5 bases, J shed 6 bases, and the junction held 7 bases outside the gene matches. The CDR3 extends over 14 amino acids. Germline V CDR1 and CDR2: LGHDT, YNNKEL (reference sequence).

The V call is TRBV23-1, the J call TRBJ2-7, with D unresolved. TRBV23-1 is sorted into the ORF group, with uncertain function. The CDR3 has 15 amino acids. The V gene lost 4 bases and the J gene lost 2 bases, with 15 bases spanning the gap. CDR3 in DNA: TGCGCCAGCAGTCCACAAATCCCTTCCCCCTACGAGCAGTACTTC. The encoded protein is CASSPQIPSPYEQYF.

This chain uses TRBV19 with TRBJ1-1; tentatively, D is TRBD1 (5 bases). Trimming removed 9 bases at V and 1 base at J, with 15 bases between. Germline CDR1 LNHDA, CDR2 SQIVND (reference sequence). The CDR3 runs to 14 residues. The CDR3 spells CASLADSWNTEAFF. CDR3 bases: TGTGCCAGCCTCGCAGACAGCTGGAACACTGAAGCTTTCTTT.

The chain has TRBV5-6 and TRBJ1-1; D is perhaps TRBD1 (6 bases). Germline CDR1 SGHDT, CDR2 YYEEEE. The V end was cut by 0 bases, the J end by 5 bases, with 11 bases between. The CDR3 totals 14 residues. DNA for the CDR3: TGTGCCAGCAGCTTGGTTCGGGGGGCAACTGAAGCTTTCTTT. This translates into CASSLVRGATEAFF.

As for this clone: Other DNA sequences of this sample code for an identical CDR3. CDR3 coding DNA: TGTGCCAGCAGCCTAGGGGGACAGCGCTCTGGAAACACCATATATTTT. Translating gives CASSLGGQRSGNTIYF. V is TRBV7-2 and J is TRBJ1-3; 7 positions match TRBD1. V lost 5 bases to trimming and J lost 0 bases; unmatched junction nucleotides: 7. CDR3 length equals 16 residues. Germline CDR1 and CDR2: SGHTA and FQGNSA.

This chain connects TRBV27 to TRBJ2-7; TRBD1 matches 9 bases. Germline V CDR1 and CDR2: MNHEY, SMNVEV (reference sequence). V shed 8 bases and J 4 bases; nucleotides not matched to a gene: 6. CDR3 length: 13 amino acids. CDR3 DNA sequence: TGTGCCAGCGGAAGACAGGGGGGGTACGAGCAGTACTTC. Translating it yields CASGRQGGYEQYF.

This clone has just one count. The chain employs TRBV29-1 and TRBJ2-1, with D possibly being TRBD2 (7 bases). V lost 8 bases to trimming and J lost 8 bases, with 25 bases between them. CDR3 length: 15 residues. The germline CDR1 and CDR2 sequences are SQVTM and ANQGSEA. DNA of the CDR3: TGCAGCACAGACTTGGCGGGGGCGCTAAGCGATGAGCAGTTCTTC. Its protein product is CSTDLAGALSDEQFF.

This clone was observed a handful of times. CDR3 residues: CASSAAEAGGSYNEQFF. DNA for the CDR3: TGTGCCAGCAGCGCCGCTGAGGCGGGTGGCTCCTACAATGAGCAGTTCTTC. The gene calls are TRBV7-3 and TRBJ2-1, with D perhaps TRBD2 (5 bases). The CDR3 consists of 17 residues. Deletions cut 5 bases from V and 0 bases from J, with 17 bases between. Germline values: CDR1 SGHTA, CDR2 FQGTGA.

This clone was seen a handful of times. The rearrangement links TRBV29-1 to TRBJ2-6; 9 bases map to TRBD1. The CDR3 has 17 amino acids. V lost 5 bases to trimming and J lost 0 bases; unmatched junction nucleotides: 8. Germline-derived CDR1 and CDR2 are SQVTM and ANQGSEA. CDR3: CSVPTGGLHSGANVLTF. The CDR3, as DNA: TGCAGCGTTCCCACAGGGGGCCTTCACTCTGGGGCCAACGTCCTGACTTTC.

The chain carries TRBV4-1 and TRBJ1-5; 7 positions agree with TRBD1. CDR3 length: 15 amino acids. Germline loops: CDR1 MGHRA, CDR2 YSYEKL. V lost 3 bases to trimming and J lost 7 bases; unmatched junction nucleotides: 9. The CDR3 loop reads CASSQSTGVAQPQHF. Written as DNA, the CDR3 is TGCGCCAGCAGCCAGTCCACAGGGGTGGCACAGCCCCAGCATTTT.

This chain connects TRBV7-6 to TRBJ2-1; TRBD1 matches 11 bases. Germline-derived CDR1 and CDR2 are SGHVS and FNYEAQ. With 6 bases clipped from V and 0 bases from J, the junction kept 7 bases outside the gene matches. This CDR3 spans 17 amino acids. As DNA, the CDR3 is TGTGCCAGCAGTGGACAGGGGGCGGGGAGCTCCTACAATGAGCAGTTCTTC. It specifies CASSGQGAGSSYNEQFF. The full variable domain, in which reference TRBV7-6 and TRBJ2-1 provide the parts outside the CDR3, is GAGVSQSPRYKVTKRGQDVALRCDPISGHVSLYWYRQALGQGPEFLTYFNYEAQQDKSGLPNDRFSAERPEGSISTLTIQRTEQRDSAMYRCASSGQGAGSSYNEQFFGPGTRLTVL.